The subject of this entry is one T cell receptor beta chain. Its antigen is currently unknown. The data were produced by immunoSEQ multiplex PCR, yet TCRdb's version contains in-frame clones alone and is incomplete. The sample comprises approximately 14,000 clones, 50% to 75% of which are singletons, and 8.4% rests with the top ten. This entry is derived from a study of OX40 agonist ivuxolimab in advanced cancers. Study observations and caveats: At doses 0.1 to 3.0 mg/kg, CD4+ and CD8+ clones expanded. Compared with others, partial responders at 0.1-3.0 mg/kg displayed clonal expansion among the lowest. Among expanded peripheral T cells, antigen specificity went undetermined.

The TCR sequence derives from an adult with an advanced solid tumor such as melanoma, head and neck, liver or kidney cancer. This specimen was CD4+ or CD8+ T cells sorted from blood, taken in a trial of the OX40 agonist ivuxolimab.

CDR3 nucleotide sequence: TGTGCCAGCAGCCAAGGTCTCCCGAACACTGAAGCTTTCTTT. It is translated as CASSQGLPNTEAFF. V gene TRBV5-3 combines with J gene TRBJ1-1; D is unclear. TRBV5-3 has ORF status, its function being uncertain. V lost 8 bases, J lost 1 base, and 15 bases lay in between. The CDR3 extends over 14 amino acids.